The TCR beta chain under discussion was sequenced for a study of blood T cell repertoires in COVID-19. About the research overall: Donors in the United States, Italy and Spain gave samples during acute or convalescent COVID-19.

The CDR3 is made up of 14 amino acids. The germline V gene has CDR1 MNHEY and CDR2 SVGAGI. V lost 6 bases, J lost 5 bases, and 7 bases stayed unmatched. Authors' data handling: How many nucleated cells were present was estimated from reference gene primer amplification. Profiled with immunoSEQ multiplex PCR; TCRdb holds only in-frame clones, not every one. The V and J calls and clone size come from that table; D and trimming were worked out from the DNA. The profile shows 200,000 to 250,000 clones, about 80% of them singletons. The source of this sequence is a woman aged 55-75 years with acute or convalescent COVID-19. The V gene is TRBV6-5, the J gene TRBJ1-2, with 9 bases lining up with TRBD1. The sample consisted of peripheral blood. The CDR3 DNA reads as TGTGCCAGCAGACAGGGGGCCGCCAATTATGGCTACACCTTC. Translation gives CASRQGAANYGYTF.